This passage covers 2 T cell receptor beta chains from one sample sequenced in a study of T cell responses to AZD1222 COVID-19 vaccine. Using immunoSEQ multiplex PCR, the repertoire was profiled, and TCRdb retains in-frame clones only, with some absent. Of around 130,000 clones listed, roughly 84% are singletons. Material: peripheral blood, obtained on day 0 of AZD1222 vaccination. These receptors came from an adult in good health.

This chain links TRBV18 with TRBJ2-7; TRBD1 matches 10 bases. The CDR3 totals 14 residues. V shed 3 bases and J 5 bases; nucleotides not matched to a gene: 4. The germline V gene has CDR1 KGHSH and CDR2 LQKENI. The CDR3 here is CASSPDRGGNEQYF. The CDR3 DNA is TGTGCCAGCTCACCGGACAGGGGGGGAAACGAGCAGTACTTC.

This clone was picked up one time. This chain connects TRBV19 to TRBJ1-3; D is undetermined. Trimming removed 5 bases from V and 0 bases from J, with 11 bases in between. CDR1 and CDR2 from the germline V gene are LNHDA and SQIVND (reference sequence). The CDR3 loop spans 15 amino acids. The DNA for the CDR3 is TGTGCCAGTAGTTTACGACCGATCTCTGGAAACACCATATATTTT. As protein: CASSLRPISGNTIYF.